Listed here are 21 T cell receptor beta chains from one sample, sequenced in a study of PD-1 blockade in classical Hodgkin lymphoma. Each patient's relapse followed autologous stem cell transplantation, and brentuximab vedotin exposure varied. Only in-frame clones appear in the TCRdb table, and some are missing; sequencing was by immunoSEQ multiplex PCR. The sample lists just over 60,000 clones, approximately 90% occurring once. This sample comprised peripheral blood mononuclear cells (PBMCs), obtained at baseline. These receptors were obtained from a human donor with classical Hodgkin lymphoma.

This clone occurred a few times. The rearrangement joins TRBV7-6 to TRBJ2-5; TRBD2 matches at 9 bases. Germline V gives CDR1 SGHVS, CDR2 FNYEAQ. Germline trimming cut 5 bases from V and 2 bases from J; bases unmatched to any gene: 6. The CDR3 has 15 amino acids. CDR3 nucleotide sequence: TGTGCCAGCAGCACGACGACTAGCGGACAAGAGACCCAGTACTTC. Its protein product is CASSTTTSGQETQYF.

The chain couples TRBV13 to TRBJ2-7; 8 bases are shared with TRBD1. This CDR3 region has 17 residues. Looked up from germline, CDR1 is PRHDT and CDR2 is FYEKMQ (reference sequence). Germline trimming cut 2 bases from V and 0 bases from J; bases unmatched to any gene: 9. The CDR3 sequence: CASSLLGQDRSSYEQYF. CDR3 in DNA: TGTGCCAGCAGCTTATTGGGACAGGACAGGAGCTCCTACGAGCAGTACTTC.

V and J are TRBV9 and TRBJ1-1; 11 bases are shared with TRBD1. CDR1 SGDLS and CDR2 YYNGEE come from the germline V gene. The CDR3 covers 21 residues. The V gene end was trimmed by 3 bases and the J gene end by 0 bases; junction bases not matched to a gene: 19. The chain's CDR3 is CASSARIGQGALQGMNTEAFF. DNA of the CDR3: TGTGCCAGCAGCGCCAGAATCGGACAGGGGGCTCTACAAGGGATGAACACTGAAGCTTTCTTT.

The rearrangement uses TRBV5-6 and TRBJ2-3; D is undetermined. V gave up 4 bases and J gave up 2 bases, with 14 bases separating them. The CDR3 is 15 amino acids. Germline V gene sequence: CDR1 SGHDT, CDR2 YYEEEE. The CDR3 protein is CASSPDRKYTDTQYF. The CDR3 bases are TGTGCCAGCAGCCCTGACCGAAAATACACAGATACGCAGTATTTT.

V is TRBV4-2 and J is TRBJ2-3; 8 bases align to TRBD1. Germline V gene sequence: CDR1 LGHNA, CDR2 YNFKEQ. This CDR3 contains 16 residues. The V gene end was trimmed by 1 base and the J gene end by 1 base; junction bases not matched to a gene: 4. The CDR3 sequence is CASSQAGGLGTDTQYF. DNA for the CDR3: TGTGCCAGCAGCCAAGCAGGGGGCTTAGGCACAGATACGCAGTATTTT.

CDR3 sequence reads: CASSYRRENSPLHF. CDR3 coding DNA: TGTGCCAGCAGTTACAGACGGGAAAATTCACCCCTCCACTTT. The chain joins TRBV6-6 to TRBJ1-6; D gene uncertain. CDR1 is MNHNY and CDR2 is SVGAGI in the germline V gene (reference sequence). V was cut by 2 bases and J by 7 bases, with 9 bases left in between. CDR3 size: 14 residues.

CDR3 protein: CASNGIAGGLIPSTDTQYF. In nucleotides, the CDR3 is TGCGCCAGCAATGGGATAGCGGGGGGCCTAATACCTAGCACAGATACGCAGTATTTT. The genes are TRBV10-2 and TRBJ2-3; 10 bases fit TRBD2. Unmatched junction bases numbered 16, after V lost 7 bases and J lost 0 bases. Germline values: CDR1 WSHSY, CDR2 SAAADI. CDR3 size: 19 residues.

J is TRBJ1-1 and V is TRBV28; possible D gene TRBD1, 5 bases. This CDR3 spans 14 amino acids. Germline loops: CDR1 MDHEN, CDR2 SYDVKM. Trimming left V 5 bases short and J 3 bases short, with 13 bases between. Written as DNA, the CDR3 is TGTGCCAGCAGTATTAAGTTGGGGGACACTGAAGCTTTCTTT. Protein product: CASSIKLGDTEAFF.

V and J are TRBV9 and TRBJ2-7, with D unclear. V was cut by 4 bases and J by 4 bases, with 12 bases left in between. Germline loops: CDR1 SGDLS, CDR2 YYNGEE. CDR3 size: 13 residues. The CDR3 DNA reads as TGTGCCAGCAGCAACTCGGATGGTTACGAGCAGTACTTC. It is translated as CASSNSDGYEQYF.

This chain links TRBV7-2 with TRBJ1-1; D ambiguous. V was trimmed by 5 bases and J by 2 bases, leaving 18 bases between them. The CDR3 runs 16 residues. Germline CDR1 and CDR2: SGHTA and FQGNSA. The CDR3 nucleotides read TGTGCCAGCAGCCCCCTTCGGCAGGCAGACAACACTGAAGCTTTCTTT. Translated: CASSPLRQADNTEAFF.

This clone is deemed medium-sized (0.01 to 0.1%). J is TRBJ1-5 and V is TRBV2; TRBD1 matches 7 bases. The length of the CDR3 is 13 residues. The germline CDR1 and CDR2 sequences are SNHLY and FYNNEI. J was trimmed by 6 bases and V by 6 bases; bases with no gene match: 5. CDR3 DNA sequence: TGTGCCAGCAGAAACAGGGGACGTCAGCCCCAGCATTTT. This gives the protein CASRNRGRQPQHF.

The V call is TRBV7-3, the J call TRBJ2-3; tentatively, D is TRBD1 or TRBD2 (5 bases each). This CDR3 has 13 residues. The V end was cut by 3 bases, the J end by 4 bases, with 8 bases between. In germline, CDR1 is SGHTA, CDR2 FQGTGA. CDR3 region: CASSFWGSDTQYF. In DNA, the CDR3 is TGTGCCAGCAGCTTTTGGGGGTCAGATACGCAGTATTTT.

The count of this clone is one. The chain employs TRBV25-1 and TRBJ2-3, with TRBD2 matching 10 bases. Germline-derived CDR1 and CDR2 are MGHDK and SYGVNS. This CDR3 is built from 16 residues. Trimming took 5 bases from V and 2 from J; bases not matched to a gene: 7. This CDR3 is CASSKRTSGDTDTQYF. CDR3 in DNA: TGTGCCAGCAGTAAGAGGACTAGCGGAGACACAGATACGCAGTATTTT.

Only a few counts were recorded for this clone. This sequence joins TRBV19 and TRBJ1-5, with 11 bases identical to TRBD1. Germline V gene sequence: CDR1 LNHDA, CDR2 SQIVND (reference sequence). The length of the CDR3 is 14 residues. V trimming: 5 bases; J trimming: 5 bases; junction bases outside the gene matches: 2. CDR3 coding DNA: TGTGCCAGTAGTGGGACAGGGGGGTATCAGCCCCAGCATTTT. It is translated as CASSGTGGYQPQHF.

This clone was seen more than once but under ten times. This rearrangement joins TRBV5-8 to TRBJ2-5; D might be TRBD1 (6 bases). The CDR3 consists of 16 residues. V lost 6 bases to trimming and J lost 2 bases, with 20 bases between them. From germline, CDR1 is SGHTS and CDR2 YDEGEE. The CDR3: CASNPGQGLGQETQYF. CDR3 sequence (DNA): TGTGCCAGCAACCCCGGGCAGGGGTTAGGGCAAGAGACCCAGTACTTC.

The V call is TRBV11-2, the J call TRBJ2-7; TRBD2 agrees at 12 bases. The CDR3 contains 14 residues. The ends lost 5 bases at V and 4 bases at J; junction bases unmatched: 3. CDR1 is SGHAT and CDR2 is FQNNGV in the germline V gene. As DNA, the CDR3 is TGTGCCAGCAGCACCGGACTAGCGGGGTACGAGCAGTACTTC. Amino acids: CASSTGLAGYEQYF.

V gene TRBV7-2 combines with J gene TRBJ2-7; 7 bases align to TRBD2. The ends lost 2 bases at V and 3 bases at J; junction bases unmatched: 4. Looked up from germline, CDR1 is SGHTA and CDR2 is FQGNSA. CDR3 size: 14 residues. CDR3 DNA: TGTGCCAGCAGCTTACAAGCGGGGTTCTACGAGCAGTACTTC. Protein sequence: CASSLQAGFYEQYF.

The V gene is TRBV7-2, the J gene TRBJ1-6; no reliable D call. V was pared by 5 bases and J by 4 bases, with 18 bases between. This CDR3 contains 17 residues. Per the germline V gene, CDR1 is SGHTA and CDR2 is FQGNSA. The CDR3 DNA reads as TGTGCCAGCAGCCCGGACCCCCCTAGCGGGTATAATTCACCCCTCCACTTT. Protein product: CASSPDPPSGYNSPLHF.

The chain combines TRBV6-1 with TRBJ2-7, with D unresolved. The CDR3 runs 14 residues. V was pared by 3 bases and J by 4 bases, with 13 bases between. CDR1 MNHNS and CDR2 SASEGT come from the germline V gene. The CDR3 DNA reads TGTGCCAGCAGTGACTTTCGTGGATTTTACGAGCAGTACTTC. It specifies CASSDFRGFYEQYF.

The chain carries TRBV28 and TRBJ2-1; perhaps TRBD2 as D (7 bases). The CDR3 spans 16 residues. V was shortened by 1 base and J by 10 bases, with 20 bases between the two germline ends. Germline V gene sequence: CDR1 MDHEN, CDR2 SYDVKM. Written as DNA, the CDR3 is TGTGCCAGCAGTTTATTAATCGCGGGGGCCGGCCAAGAGCAGTTCTTC. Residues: CASSLLIAGAGQEQFF.

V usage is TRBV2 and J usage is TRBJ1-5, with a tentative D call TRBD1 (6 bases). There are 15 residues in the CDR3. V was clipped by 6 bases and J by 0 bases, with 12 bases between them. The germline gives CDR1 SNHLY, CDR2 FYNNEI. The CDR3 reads CASRVDRLSNQPQHF. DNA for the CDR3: TGTGCCAGCAGAGTTGACAGGCTTAGCAATCAGCCCCAGCATTTT.